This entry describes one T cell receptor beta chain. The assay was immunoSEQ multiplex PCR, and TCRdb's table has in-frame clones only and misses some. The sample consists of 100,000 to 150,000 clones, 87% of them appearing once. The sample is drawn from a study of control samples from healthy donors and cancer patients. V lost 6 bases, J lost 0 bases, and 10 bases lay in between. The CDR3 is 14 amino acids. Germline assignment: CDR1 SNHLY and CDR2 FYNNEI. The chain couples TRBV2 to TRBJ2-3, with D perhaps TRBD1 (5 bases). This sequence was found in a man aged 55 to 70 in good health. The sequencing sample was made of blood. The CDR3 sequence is CASRGDFSTDTQYF. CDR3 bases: TGTGCCAGCAGAGGGGATTTCAGCACAGATACGCAGTATTTT.